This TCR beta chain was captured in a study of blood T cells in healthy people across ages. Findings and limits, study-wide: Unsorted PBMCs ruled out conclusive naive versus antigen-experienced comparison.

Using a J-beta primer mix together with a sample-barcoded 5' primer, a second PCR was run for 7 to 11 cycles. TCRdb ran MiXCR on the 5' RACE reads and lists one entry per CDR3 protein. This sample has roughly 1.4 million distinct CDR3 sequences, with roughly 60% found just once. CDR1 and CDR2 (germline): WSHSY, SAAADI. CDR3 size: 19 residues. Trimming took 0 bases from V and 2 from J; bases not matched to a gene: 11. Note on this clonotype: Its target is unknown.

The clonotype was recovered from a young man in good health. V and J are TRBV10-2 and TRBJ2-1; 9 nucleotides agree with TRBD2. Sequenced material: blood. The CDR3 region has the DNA TGCGCCAGCAGTGAGTCAGGGCGGGGGGGCCGGAGTCCCTACAATGAGCAGTTCTTC. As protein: CASSESGRGGRSPYNEQFF.